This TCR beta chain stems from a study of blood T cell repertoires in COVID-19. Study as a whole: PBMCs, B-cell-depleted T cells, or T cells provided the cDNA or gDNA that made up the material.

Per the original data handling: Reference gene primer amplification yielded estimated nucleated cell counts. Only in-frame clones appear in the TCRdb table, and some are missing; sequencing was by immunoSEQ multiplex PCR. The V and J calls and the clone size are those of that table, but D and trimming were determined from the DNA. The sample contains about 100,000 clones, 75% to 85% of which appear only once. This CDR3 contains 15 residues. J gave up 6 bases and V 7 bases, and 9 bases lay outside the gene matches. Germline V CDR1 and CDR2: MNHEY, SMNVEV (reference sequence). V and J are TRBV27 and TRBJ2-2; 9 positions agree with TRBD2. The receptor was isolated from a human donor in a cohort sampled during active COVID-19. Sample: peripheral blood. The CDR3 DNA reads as TGTGCCAGCAATTTGGCGGGAGGGAGGGCCGGGGAGCTGTTTTTT. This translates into CASNLAGGRAGELFF.